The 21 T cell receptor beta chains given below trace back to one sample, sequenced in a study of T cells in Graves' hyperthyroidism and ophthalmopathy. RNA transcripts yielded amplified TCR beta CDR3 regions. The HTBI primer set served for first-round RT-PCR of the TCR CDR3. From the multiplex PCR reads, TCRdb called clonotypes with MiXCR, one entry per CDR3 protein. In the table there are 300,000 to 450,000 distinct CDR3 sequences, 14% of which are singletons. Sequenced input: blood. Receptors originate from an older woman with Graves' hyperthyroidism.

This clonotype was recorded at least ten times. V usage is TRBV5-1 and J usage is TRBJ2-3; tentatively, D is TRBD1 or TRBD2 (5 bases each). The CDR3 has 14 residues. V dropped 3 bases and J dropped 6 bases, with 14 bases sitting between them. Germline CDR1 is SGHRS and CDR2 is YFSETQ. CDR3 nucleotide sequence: TGCGCCAGCAGCTGGGACGCCTCAGGGGATACGCAGTATTTT. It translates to CASSWDASGDTQYF.

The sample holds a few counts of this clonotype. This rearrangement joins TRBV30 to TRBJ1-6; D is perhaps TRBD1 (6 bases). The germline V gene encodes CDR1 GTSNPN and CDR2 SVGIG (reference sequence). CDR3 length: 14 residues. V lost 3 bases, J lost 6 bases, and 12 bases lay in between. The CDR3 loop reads CAWSMGARNSPLHF. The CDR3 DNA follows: TGTGCCTGGAGCATGGGGGCTCGTAATTCACCCCTCCACTTT.

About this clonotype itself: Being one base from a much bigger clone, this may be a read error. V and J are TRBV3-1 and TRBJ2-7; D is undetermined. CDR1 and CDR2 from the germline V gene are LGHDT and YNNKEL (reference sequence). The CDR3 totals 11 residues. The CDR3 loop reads CPSSHSYEQYF. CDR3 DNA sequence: TGTCCCAGCAGCCACAGCTACGAGCAGTACTTC.

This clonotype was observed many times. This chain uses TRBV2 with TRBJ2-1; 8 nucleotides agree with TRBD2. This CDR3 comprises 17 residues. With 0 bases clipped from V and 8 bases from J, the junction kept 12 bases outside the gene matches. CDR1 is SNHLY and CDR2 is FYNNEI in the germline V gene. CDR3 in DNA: TGTGCCAGCAGTGAAGCCGGACTAGCCCTCAGGGACGATGAGCAGTTCTTC. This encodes CASSEAGLALRDDEQFF.

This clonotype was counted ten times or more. The CDR3 nucleotides are TGCAGTGCTAGAGCGCCCGACGCTAACTATGGCTACACCTTC. The encoded protein is CSARAPDANYGYTF. The J gene is TRBJ1-2, the V gene TRBV20-1; D remains ambiguous. Trimming cost V 1 base and J 0 bases, with 9 bases left between them. CDR3 size: 14 residues. Looked up from germline, CDR1 is DFQATT and CDR2 is SNEGSKA (reference sequence).

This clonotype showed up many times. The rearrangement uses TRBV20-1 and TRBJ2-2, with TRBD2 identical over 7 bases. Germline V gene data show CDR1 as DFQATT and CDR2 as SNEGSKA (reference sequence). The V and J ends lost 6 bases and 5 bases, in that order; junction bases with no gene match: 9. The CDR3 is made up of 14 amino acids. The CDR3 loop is CSAPILASTGELFF. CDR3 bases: TGCAGTGCCCCGATACTAGCGTCGACCGGGGAGCTGTTTTTT.

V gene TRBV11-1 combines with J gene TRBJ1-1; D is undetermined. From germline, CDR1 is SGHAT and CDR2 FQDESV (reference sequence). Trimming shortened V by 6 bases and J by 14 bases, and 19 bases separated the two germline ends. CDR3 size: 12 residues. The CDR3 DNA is TGTGCCAGCAGTCTTCCGTTGGCACCCAAGTTCTTT. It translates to CASSLPLAPKFF.

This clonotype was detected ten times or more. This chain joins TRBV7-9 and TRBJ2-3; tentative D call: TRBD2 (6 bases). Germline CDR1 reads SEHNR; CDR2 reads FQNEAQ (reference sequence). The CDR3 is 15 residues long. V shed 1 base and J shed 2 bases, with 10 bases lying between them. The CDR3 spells CASSLEWEATDTQYF. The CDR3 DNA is TGTGCCAGCAGCTTAGAGTGGGAGGCCACAGATACGCAGTATTTT.

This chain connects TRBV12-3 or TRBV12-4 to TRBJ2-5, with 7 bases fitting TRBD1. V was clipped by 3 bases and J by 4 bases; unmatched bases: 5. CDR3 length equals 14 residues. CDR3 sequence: CASSFRQGVETQYF. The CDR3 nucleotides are TGTGCCAGCAGTTTTCGGCAGGGGGTAGAGACCCAGTACTTC.

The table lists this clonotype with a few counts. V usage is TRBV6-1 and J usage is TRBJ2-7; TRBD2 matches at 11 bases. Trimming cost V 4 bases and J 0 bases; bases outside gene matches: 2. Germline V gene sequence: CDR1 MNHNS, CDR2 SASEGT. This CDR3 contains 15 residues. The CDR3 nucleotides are TGTGCCAGCAGTGGGGGACTAGCGGTCTCCTACGAGCAGTACTTC. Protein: CASSGGLAVSYEQYF.

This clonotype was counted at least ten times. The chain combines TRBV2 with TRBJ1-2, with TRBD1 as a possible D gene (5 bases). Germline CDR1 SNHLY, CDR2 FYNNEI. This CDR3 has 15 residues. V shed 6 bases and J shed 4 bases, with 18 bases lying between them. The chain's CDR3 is CASSRIGDLGYGYTF. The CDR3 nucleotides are TGTGCCAGCAGCCGAATCGGGGACTTGGGCTATGGCTACACCTTC. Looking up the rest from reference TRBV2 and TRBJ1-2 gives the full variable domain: EPEVTQTPSHQVTQMGQEVILRCVPISNHLYFYWYRQILGQKVEFLVSFYNNEISEKSEIFDDQFSVERPDGSNFTLKIRSTKLEDSAMYFCASSRIGDLGYGYTFGSGTRLTVV.

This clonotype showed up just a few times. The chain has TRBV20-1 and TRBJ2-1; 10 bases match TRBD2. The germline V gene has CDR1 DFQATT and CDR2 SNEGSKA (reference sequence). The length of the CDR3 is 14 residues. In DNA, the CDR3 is TGCAGCGTTGAACTAGCGGGATCCTACAATGAGCAGTTCTTC. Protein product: CSVELAGSYNEQFF.

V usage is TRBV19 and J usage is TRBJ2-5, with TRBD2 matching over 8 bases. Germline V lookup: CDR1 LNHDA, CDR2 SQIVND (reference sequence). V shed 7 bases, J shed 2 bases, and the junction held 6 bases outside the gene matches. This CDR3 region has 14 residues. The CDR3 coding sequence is TGTGCCAGTAAAAGGACTAGCTGGCAAGAGACCCAGTACTTC. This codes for CASKRTSWQETQYF.

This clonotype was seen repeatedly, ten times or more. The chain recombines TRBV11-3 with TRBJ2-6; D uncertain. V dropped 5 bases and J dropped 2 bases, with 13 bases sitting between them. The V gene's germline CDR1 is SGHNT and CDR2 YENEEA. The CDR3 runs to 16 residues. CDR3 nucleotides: TGTGCCAGCAGCGAACTTATAGCAACTGGGGCCAACGTCCTGACTTTC. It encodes CASSELIATGANVLTF. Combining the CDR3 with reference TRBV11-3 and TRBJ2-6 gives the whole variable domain EAGVVQSPRYKIIEKKQPVAFWCNPISGHNTLYWYLQNLGQGPELLIRYENEEAVDDSQLPKDRFSAERLKGVDSTLKIQPAELGDSAVYLCASSELIATGANVLTFGAGSRLTVL.

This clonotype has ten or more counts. This CDR3 reads CASRGTDYDSGNTIYF. The CDR3 DNA follows: TGTGCCAGCAGGGGGACAGACTATGACTCTGGAAACACCATATATTTT. V usage is TRBV12-3 or TRBV12-4 and J usage is TRBJ1-3; 7 nucleotides align to TRBD1. CDR3 size: 16 residues. With 6 bases clipped from V and 0 bases from J, the junction kept 8 bases outside the gene matches.

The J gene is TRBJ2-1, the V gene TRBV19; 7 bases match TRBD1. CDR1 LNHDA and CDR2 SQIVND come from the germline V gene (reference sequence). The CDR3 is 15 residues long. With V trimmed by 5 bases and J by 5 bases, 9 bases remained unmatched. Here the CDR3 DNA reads TGTGCCAGTAGTGAACCCGGGACAGCGGACAATGAGCAGTTCTTC. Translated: CASSEPGTADNEQFF.

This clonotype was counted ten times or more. The CDR3, as DNA: TGTGCCAGCACCTGGCAGGGAACGAACACTGAAGCTTTCTTT. This translates into CASTWQGTNTEAFF. The chain has TRBV5-8 and TRBJ1-1, with D possibly TRBD1 on 5 matching bases. CDR1 is SGHTS and CDR2 is YDEGEE in the germline V gene. The V end was cut by 6 bases, the J end by 1 base, with 13 bases between. The CDR3 covers 14 residues.

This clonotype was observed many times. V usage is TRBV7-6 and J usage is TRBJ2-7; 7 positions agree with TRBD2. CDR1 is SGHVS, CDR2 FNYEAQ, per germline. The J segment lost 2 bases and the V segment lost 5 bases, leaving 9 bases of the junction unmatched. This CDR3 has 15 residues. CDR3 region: CASSLGAGEAYEQYF. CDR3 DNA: TGTGCCAGCAGCCTAGGTGCGGGAGAGGCCTACGAGCAGTACTTC.

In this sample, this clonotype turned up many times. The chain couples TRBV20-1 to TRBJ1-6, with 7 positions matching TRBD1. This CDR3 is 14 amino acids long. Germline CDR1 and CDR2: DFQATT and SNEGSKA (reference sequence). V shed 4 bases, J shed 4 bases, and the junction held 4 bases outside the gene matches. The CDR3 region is CSATPGQYNSPLHF. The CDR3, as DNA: TGCAGTGCTACTCCGGGACAGTATAATTCACCCCTCCACTTT.

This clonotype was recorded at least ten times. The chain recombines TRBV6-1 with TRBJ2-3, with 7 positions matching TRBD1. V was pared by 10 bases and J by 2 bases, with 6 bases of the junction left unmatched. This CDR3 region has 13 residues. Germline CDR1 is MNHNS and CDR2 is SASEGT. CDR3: CAIQGDLTDTQYF. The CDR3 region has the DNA TGTGCCATCCAGGGGGACCTCACAGATACGCAGTATTTT.

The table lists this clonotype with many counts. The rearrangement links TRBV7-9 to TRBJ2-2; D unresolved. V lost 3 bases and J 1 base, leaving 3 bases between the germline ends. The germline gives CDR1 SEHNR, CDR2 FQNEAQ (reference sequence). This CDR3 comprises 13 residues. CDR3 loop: CASSLKNTGELFF. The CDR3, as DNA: TGTGCCAGCAGCTTGAAGAACACCGGGGAGCTGTTTTTT.